This is a list of T cell receptor beta chains from one sample in a study of cytomegalovirus exposure and HLA in healthy donors. TCRdb's copy holds only in-frame clones and misses some; the assay was immunoSEQ multiplex PCR. The sample consists of about 160,000 clones, around 80% of them appearing once. Specimen: PBMCs. These receptors all stem from a female donor in good health and CMV-seronegative. The CDR3 runs from the conserved cysteine through the conserved F or W. The D gene is left open where the match is weak. Size tells how often a clone was seen (once, few, many) or the class of an expanded clone, and some rows leave it out.

j_call v_call d_call clone_size cdr3_nt cdr3_aa
TRBJ1-1 TRBV7-9 . . TGTGCCAGCAGCCTTATGAACACTGAAGCTTTCTTT CASSLMNTEAFF
TRBJ1-2 TRBV27 . . TGTGCCAGCAGTTTCCGGAATGACCCTGGTCAGGGATTCAACTATGGCTACACCTTC CASSFRNDPGQGFNYGYTF
TRBJ2-7 TRBV18 . once TGTGCCAGCTCCCCCACCCAGGGAAGAATCTACGAGCAGTACTTC CASSPTQGRIYEQYF
TRBJ1-6 TRBV5-6 . . TGTGCCAGCAGCCTAAGAGATAATTCACCCCTCCACTTT CASSLRDNSPLHF
TRBJ2-5 TRBV6-5 . few TGTGCCAGCAGTTACTCGAAGAGGGAGACCCAGTACTTC CASSYSKRETQYF
TRBJ2-4 TRBV11-2 . . TGTGCCAGCAGCTTGATACCGGGGGCCAAAAACATTCAGTACTTC CASSLIPGAKNIQYF
TRBJ1-6 TRBV6-5 TRBD1 once TGTGCCAGCAGTTACTGGGGGGACAGGGAAAATTCACCCCTCCACTTT CASSYWGDRENSPLHF
TRBJ2-2 TRBV2 TRBD1 . TGTGCCAGCAGGAAAGAGACAGGGGGCCGGACCGGGGAGCTGTTTTTT CASRKETGGRTGELFF
TRBJ2-7 TRBV19 TRBD1 . TGTGCCAGTAGTATTCGCCGGGGACAGGGGACTTACGAGCAGTACTTC CASSIRRGQGTYEQYF
TRBJ1-2 TRBV6-1 TRBD1 few TGTGCCAGCAGTGAGGGACAGGCTCCCGGCGGCTACACCTTC CASSEGQAPGGYTF
TRBJ1-6 TRBV28 . . TGTGCCAGCACCCTCTTTGGACCCGGACAGACCTATAATTCACCCCTCCACTTT CASTLFGPGQTYNSPLHF
TRBJ2-7 TRBV10-3 TRBD1 . TGTGCCATCAGTGAATCTGGGACAGGGACGTACGAGCAGTACTTC CAISESGTGTYEQYF
TRBJ2-5 TRBV7-2 . once TGTGCCAGCAGCCCCCCCGGCACAGGGAAAGAGACCCAGTACTTC CASSPPGTGKETQYF
TRBJ1-1 TRBV4-2 TRBD1 . TGTGCCAGCAGCCAAGACTTGAACAGGGGTACGAACACTGAAGCTTTCTTT CASSQDLNRGTNTEAFF
TRBJ1-5 TRBV2 . . TGTGCCAGCAGTGCCCAGGGCCCTTATAGCAATCAGCCCCAGCATTTT CASSAQGPYSNQPQHF
TRBJ1-4 TRBV7-2 TRBD1 few TGTGCCAGCAGCCGACAGGGGGGCCGCCATAATGAAAAACTGTTTTTT CASSRQGGRHNEKLFF
TRBJ2-2 TRBV19 TRBD1 . TGTGCCAGTACCCGTAGTGGGACAGGGAACACCGGGGAGCTGTTTTTT CASTRSGTGNTGELFF
TRBJ2-2 TRBV6-1 TRBD2 . TGTGCCAGCACAGCGGGAGGGTCGGGGACCGGGGAGCTGTTTTTT CASTAGGSGTGELFF
TRBJ1-5 TRBV2 TRBD1 . TGTGCCAGCAGTAGAACCGGACAGGGGGGCCCCAATCAGCCCCAGCATTTT CASSRTGQGGPNQPQHF
TRBJ2-1 TRBV4-1 TRBD2 . TGCGCCAGCAGCCAAGGCTCAGCGGGACCTGAGCAGTTCTTC CASSQGSAGPEQFF
TRBJ2-2 TRBV9 . . TGTGCCAGCACCGCCCCGGAGGGAGTGGCCGGGGAGCTGTTTTTT CASTAPEGVAGELFF
TRBJ2-7 TRBV9 TRBD2 . TGTGCCAGCAGCGTAGTTGGGGGGGGAGACGAGCAGTACTTC CASSVVGGGDEQYF
TRBJ2-2 TRBV28 . . TGTGCCAGCATAGAGGCGGGCGGGAATTTCAGGGAGCTGTTTTTT CASIEAGGNFRELFF
TRBJ2-1 TRBV7-2 TRBD2 . TGTGCCAGCAGCCCCCGGGGGGATTACAATGAGCAGTTCTTC CASSPRGDYNEQFF
TRBJ2-1 TRBV7-2 . . TGTGCCAGCAGCCCTGAGGTGGGGTGGGAGGAGCAGTTCTTC CASSPEVGWEEQFF
TRBJ2-7 TRBV9 . . TGTGCCAGCAGCGCCTCCGGGACTGTCTCCTACGAGCAGTACTTC CASSASGTVSYEQYF
TRBJ1-2 TRBV7-2 . . TGTGCCAGCAGCACAACAGGGAACTATGGCTACACCTTC CASSTTGNYGYTF
TRBJ2-5 TRBV7-2 TRBD1 few TGTGCCAGCAGCCCCCCGGACAGGACGGAGACCCAGTACTTC CASSPPDRTETQYF
TRBJ1-1 TRBV5-1 TRBD1 . TGCGCCAGCAGCGGGGGGGACAGGGGTCTGCGGACTGAAGCTTTCTTT CASSGGDRGLRTEAFF
TRBJ2-5 TRBV29-1 . once TGCAGCGTACGCGCTCTAGCAGCCCCGGATACCCAGTACTTC CSVRALAAPDTQYF
TRBJ1-2 TRBV28 . . TGTGCCAGCAGGGGGCTTGGGTATGGCTACACCTTC CASRGLGYGYTF
TRBJ1-1 TRBV15 . . TGTGCCACCAGCAGACAGGGCCTGGTCGGTATGGCTTTCTTT CATSRQGLVGMAFF
TRBJ1-2 TRBV27 TRBD1 . TGTGCCAGCAGCCGGACCGGGACAGGGTATTCCTATGGCTACACCTTC CASSRTGTGYSYGYTF
TRBJ2-4 TRBV4-2 TRBD2 . TGTGCCAGCAGCGGCCGGCTAGCGGGATCTGACATTCAGTACTTC CASSGRLAGSDIQYF
TRBJ2-1 TRBV23-1 . once TGCGCCAGCAGTCCGGCGCGGAGGGGCGCGCTGGGCAATGAGCAGTTCTTC CASSPARRGALGNEQFF